A selection of T cell receptor beta chains follows, all from one sample in a study of OX40 agonist ivuxolimab in advanced cancers. Clones were sequenced by immunoSEQ multiplex PCR, and TCRdb holds only the in-frame ones, with some missing. Of around 50,000 clones in the sample, around 89% were seen once. Sample: CD4+ or CD8+ T cells sorted from blood, taken in a trial of the OX40 agonist ivuxolimab. These TCRs come from an adult with an advanced solid tumor such as melanoma, head and neck, liver or kidney cancer. CDR3s include the opening cysteine and the closing phenylalanine or tryptophan. Fields, in order: V gene, clone size, J gene, D gene, CDR3 DNA, CDR3 protein. The D gene is left open where the match is weak. Rows give clone size only sometimes, using once, few, many, or a class for an expanded clone.

>TRBV11-2|.|TRBJ2-3|.
TGTGCCAGCAGCCGAGACCGAGTATCGGTCGTCCCAGATACGCAGTATTTT
CASSRDRVSVVPDTQYF
>TRBV19|.|TRBJ2-1|.
TGTGCCAGTAGCACGAAGGGACTGCCGCCCAATGAGCAGTTCTTC
CASSTKGLPPNEQFF
>TRBV2|.|TRBJ1-5|TRBD1
TGTGCCAGCAGTGAAGCGCAGGGGGCCCTTCAGCCCCAGCATTTT
CASSEAQGALQPQHF
>TRBV11-2|.|TRBJ1-4|TRBD1
TGTGCCAGCAGCTTAGTTGGCGGGACAGGTGAAAAACTGTTTTTT
CASSLVGGTGEKLFF
>TRBV18|.|TRBJ2-3|TRBD1
TGTGCCAGCTCACCCTCCCAATTACGTCGGACAGGTCCCTTCGAATCTAGCACAGATACGCAGTATTTT
CASSPSQLRRTGPFESSTDTQYF
>TRBV27|.|TRBJ1-1|.
TGTGCCAGCAGTTTACTAACGAACACTGAAGCTTTCTTT
CASSLLTNTEAFF
>TRBV9|.|TRBJ2-7|.
TGTGCCAGCAGGGGGGACGGCTACGAGCAGTACTTC
CASRGDGYEQYF
>TRBV5-5|once|TRBJ2-2|.
TGTGCCAGCAGCTTTCAAGGCTCGAACACCGGGGAGCTGTTTTTT
CASSFQGSNTGELFF
>TRBV7-6|.|TRBJ1-1|.
TGTGCCAGCAGCTTAGCAGGGGATCCTGAAGCTTTCTTT
CASSLAGDPEAFF
>TRBV5-5|.|TRBJ2-2|.
TGTGCCGTCCAGCTGAACACCGGGGAGCTGTTTTTT
CAVQLNTGELFF
>TRBV2|.|TRBJ1-1|TRBD1
TGTGCCAGCAGTGCTCGACAGGGGGGGAACACTGAAGCTTTCTTT
CASSARQGGNTEAFF
>TRBV10-3|.|TRBJ1-1|.
TGTGCCATCAGTCAGGACAGGAACACTGAAGCTTTCTTT
CAISQDRNTEAFF
>TRBV9|.|TRBJ2-6|.
TGTGCCAGCAGCGTCGGGCGGGGGGCCAACGTCCTGACTTTC
CASSVGRGANVLTF
>TRBV5-1|.|TRBJ2-1|TRBD2
TGCGCCAGCAGCTTGGGGGCGGGGGAGTCCTACAATGAGCAGTTCTTC
CASSLGAGESYNEQFF
>TRBV6-5|.|TRBJ2-7|TRBD1
TGTGCCAGCAGTTACTCGGACAGGAAGTACTTC
CASSYSDRKYF
>TRBV19|.|TRBJ1-6|TRBD1
TGTGCCAGTAGTGCCTCCTCCGGGACAGGGAATTCACCCCTCCACTTT
CASSASSGTGNSPLHF
>TRBV9|.|TRBJ2-3|.
TGTGCCAGCGGTGAGAAATTCACAGATACGCAGTATTTT
CASGEKFTDTQYF
>TRBV13|.|TRBJ2-1|.
TGTGCCAGCAGCCTAGGGGGGGCCTACAATGAGCAGTTCTTC
CASSLGGAYNEQFF
>TRBV28|.|TRBJ1-1|.
TGTGCCAGCAGTTTATACCCTCCAGGGAACACTGAAGCTTTCTTT
CASSLYPPGNTEAFF
>TRBV5-1|.|TRBJ2-7|TRBD2
TGCGCCAGCAGCCAACCGACGACTAGCGGGAGCTACGAGCAGTACTTC
CASSQPTTSGSYEQYF